This entry describes one T cell receptor beta chain. Losses at the gene ends were 6 bases for V and 0 bases for J; bases not matched to a gene: 7. Germline V gives CDR1 KGHSH, CDR2 LQKENI. The length of the CDR3 is 16 residues. Seattle's cohort entered during active infection and was followed longitudinally. Original data processing: Amplification of reference gene primers was used by the study to estimate nucleated cell counts. Repertoires were generated with immunoSEQ multiplex PCR, while TCRdb's copy carries only in-frame clones and drops some. That table is the source of V, J and clone size, and D and trimming were worked out from the DNA. Counted here are roughly 45,000 clones, approximately 93% occurring once; the ten biggest clones make up 0.95% to 1.1%. The data were obtained in a study of blood T cell repertoires in COVID-19. About the research overall: Specimens from acute and convalescent COVID-19 originated in the United States, Italy and Spain. T cells, B-cell-depleted T cells, or PBMCs supplied cDNA or gDNA.

The genes are TRBV18 and TRBJ1-3, with 8 bases identical to TRBD1. The TCR originated in a man aged 55 to 69 with COVID-19, enrolled during active disease. Sequencing input: peripheral blood. CDR3 DNA sequence: TGTGCCAGCTCGGACCAAACAGGGGGCTCTGGAAACACCATATATTTT. The encoded protein is CASSDQTGGSGNTIYF.